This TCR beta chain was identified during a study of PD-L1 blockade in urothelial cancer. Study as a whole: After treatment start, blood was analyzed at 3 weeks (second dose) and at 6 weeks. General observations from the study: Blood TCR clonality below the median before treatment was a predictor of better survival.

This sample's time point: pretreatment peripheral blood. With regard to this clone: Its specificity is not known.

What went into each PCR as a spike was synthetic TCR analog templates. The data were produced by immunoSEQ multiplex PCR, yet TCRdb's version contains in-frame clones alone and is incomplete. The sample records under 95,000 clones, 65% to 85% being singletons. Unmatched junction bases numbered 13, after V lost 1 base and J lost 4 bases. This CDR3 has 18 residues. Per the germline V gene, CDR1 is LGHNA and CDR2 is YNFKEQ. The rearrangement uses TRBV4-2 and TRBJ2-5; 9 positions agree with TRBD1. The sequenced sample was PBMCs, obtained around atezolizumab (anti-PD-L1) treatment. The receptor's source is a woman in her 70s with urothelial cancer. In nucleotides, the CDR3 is TGTGCCAGCAGCCAAGGCTCCGGGACAGGGATTTTCGGAGAGACCCAGTACTTC. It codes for CASSQGSGTGIFGETQYF.